The 21 T cell receptor beta chains presented below share a single source sample, sequenced in a study of blood T cell repertoires in COVID-19. Profiling relied on immunoSEQ multiplex PCR, and the TCRdb table lists in-frame clones only, not all of them. The sample yields around 20,000 clones, about four fifths seen once. Sequenced material: peripheral blood. All receptors come from a man aged 40-55 years with acute or convalescent COVID-19.

V usage is TRBV9 and J usage is TRBJ1-5, with 9 bases identical to TRBD1. V shed 3 bases and J 2 bases; nucleotides not matched to a gene: 3. Germline V gene sequence: CDR1 SGDLS, CDR2 YYNGEE. CDR3 length: 15 amino acids. The CDR3 sequence: CASSATGGGNQPQHF. As DNA, the CDR3 is TGTGCCAGCAGCGCGACAGGGGGGGGCAATCAGCCCCAGCATTTT.

The chain recombines TRBV5-6 with TRBJ1-2; D uncertain. The CDR3 is made up of 13 amino acids. Per germline, CDR1 SGHDT and CDR2 YYEEEE. V lost 0 bases, J lost 6 bases, and 9 bases lay in between. DNA for the CDR3: TGTGCCAGCAGCTTGGACGGACTGCATGGCTACACCTTC. Translation gives CASSLDGLHGYTF.

This chain connects TRBV5-6 to TRBJ2-7; tentatively, D is TRBD2 (6 bases). CDR1 is SGHDT, CDR2 YYEEEE, per germline. Trimming shortened V by 0 bases and J by 5 bases, and 21 bases separated the two germline ends. The CDR3 has 17 residues. The CDR3 here is CASSLVSSRDRGNEQYF. Here the CDR3 DNA reads TGTGCCAGCAGCTTGGTCAGTTCGAGGGATCGGGGGAACGAGCAGTACTTC.

This sequence joins TRBV7-7 and TRBJ2-5; 8 nucleotides match TRBD2. The V gene end was trimmed by 5 bases and the J gene end by 4 bases; junction bases not matched to a gene: 12. Germline V lookup: CDR1 SSHAT, CDR2 FNYEAQ (reference sequence). This CDR3 contains 16 residues. As DNA, the CDR3 is TGTGCCAGCAGCCGGGGGGGCGGGGCGTTGGGAGAGACCCAGTACTTC. Its protein is CASSRGGGALGETQYF.

CDR3 protein: CASSFQGASNQPQHF. DNA for the CDR3: TGTGCCAGCAGTTTCCAGGGGGCTAGCAATCAGCCCCAGCATTTT. This chain connects TRBV27 to TRBJ1-5; TRBD1 matches at 8 bases. The V and J ends lost 3 bases and 0 bases, in that order; junction bases with no gene match: 1. The CDR3 sequence is 15 residues long. The germline V gene encodes CDR1 MNHEY and CDR2 SMNVEV (reference sequence).

The chain recombines TRBV9 with TRBJ1-3, with D hard to call. Germline loops: CDR1 SGDLS, CDR2 YYNGEE. V was cut by 0 bases and J by 0 bases, with 4 bases left in between. The CDR3 runs 14 residues. In DNA form, the CDR3 reads TGTGCCAGCAGCGTAGACGGCTCTGGAAACACCATATATTTT. Translating gives CASSVDGSGNTIYF.

The chain couples TRBV7-9 to TRBJ1-6; D may be TRBD1 (6 bases). The CDR3 spans 14 residues. CDR1 is SEHNR, CDR2 FQNEAQ, per germline (reference sequence). With 4 bases removed from V and 7 bases from J, the gap between germline ends came to 11 bases. The CDR3 nucleotides are TGTGCCAGCAGCTCCGGACAGCAGAATTCACCCCTCCACTTT. It specifies CASSSGQQNSPLHF.

This clone rates as medium-sized (0.01 to 0.1%). The J gene is TRBJ2-7, the V gene TRBV19; D call uncertain. The germline gives CDR1 LNHDA, CDR2 SQIVND (reference sequence). This CDR3 is 12 amino acids long. V was clipped by 7 bases and J by 1 base, with 8 bases between them. The CDR3: CASKSSSYEQYF. The CDR3 nucleotides read TGTGCCAGTAAATCTTCTTCCTACGAGCAGTACTTC.

The V gene is TRBV9, the J gene TRBJ1-1; no firm D call. V was shortened by 4 bases and J by 6 bases, with 13 bases between the two germline ends. The V gene's germline CDR1 is SGDLS and CDR2 YYNGEE. CDR3 length: 13 residues. As DNA, the CDR3 is TGTGCCAGCAGCACCGACGGAGGGTCTGAAGCTTTCTTT. It specifies CASSTDGGSEAFF.

The genes are TRBV6-5 and TRBJ1-2; 7 bases fit TRBD1. V trimming: 6 bases; J trimming: 2 bases; junction bases outside the gene matches: 3. The CDR3 has 13 residues. Germline V gives CDR1 MNHEY, CDR2 SVGAGI. CDR3 nucleotides: TGTGCCAGCAGCCTGGACAGGAACTATGGCTACACCTTC. Residues: CASSLDRNYGYTF.

The chain employs TRBV10-3 and TRBJ2-5; TRBD2 agrees at 8 bases. The CDR3 runs 15 residues. In germline, CDR1 is ENHRY, CDR2 SYGVKD. Trimming took 3 bases from V and 5 from J; bases not matched to a gene: 8. The CDR3 sequence: CAISDHGGASETQYF. The CDR3 coding sequence is TGTGCCATCAGTGACCACGGGGGGGCCAGTGAGACCCAGTACTTC.

J is TRBJ1-1 and V is TRBV27, with TRBD1 identical over 7 bases. V shed 3 bases, J shed 3 bases, and the junction held 4 bases outside the gene matches. Germline CDR1 is MNHEY and CDR2 is SMNVEV (reference sequence). The CDR3 is made up of 14 amino acids. The CDR3 spells CASSFGGGDTEAFF. CDR3 in DNA: TGTGCCAGCAGTTTTGGAGGGGGCGACACTGAAGCTTTCTTT.

This clone was observed a handful of times. The gene calls are TRBV3-1 (or the pseudogene TRBV3-2) and TRBJ2-1, with 8 bases identical to TRBD2. Germline V CDR1 and CDR2: LGHDT, YNNKEL (reference sequence). This CDR3 has 17 residues. Trimming cost V 4 bases and J 4 bases; bases outside gene matches: 12. As DNA, the CDR3 is TGTGCCAGCAGCCTTCTCCCCGTAGCGGGACCTTACAATGAGCAGTTCTTC. Translating gives CASSLLPVAGPYNEQFF.

The chain links TRBV14 to TRBJ2-3; D remains unclear. This CDR3 spans 14 amino acids. V lost 1 base to trimming and J lost 2 bases, with 7 bases between them. Germline values: CDR1 SGHDN, CDR2 FVKESK. This chain's CDR3 is CASSQAISTDTQYF. CDR3 sequence (DNA): TGTGCCAGCAGCCAAGCCATTTCCACAGATACGCAGTATTTT. The variable domain in full, completed from reference TRBV14 and TRBJ2-3, reads EAGVTQFPSHSVIEKGQTVTLRCDPISGHDNLYWYRRVMGKEIKFLLHFVKESKQDESGMPNNRFLAERTGGTYSTLKVQPAELEDSGVYFCASSQAISTDTQYFGPGTRLTVL.

V and J are TRBV30 and TRBJ2-7; 8 bases align to TRBD1. Germline V CDR1 and CDR2: GTSNPN, SVGIG (reference sequence). The V and J ends lost 2 bases and 3 bases, in that order; junction bases with no gene match: 6. The CDR3 is 14 amino acids. CDR3: CAWSPGQANYEQYF. CDR3 bases: TGTGCCTGGAGTCCGGGACAGGCCAACTACGAGCAGTACTTC.

The chain joins TRBV6-6 to TRBJ1-1; 8 bases agree with TRBD1. The junction had 6 bases not matched to a gene; V was cut back by 6 bases and J by 3 bases. This CDR3 comprises 14 residues. Germline V gene lookup returns CDR1 MNHNY and CDR2 SVGAGI (reference sequence). DNA for the CDR3: TGTGCCAGCAGCCTCCAGGGGGCAGACACTGAAGCTTTCTTT. Amino acids: CASSLQGADTEAFF.

V and J are TRBV5-1 and TRBJ1-5, with 9 positions matching TRBD1. The CDR3 consists of 16 residues. The germline V gene has CDR1 SGHRS and CDR2 YFSETQ. V shed 3 bases and J 4 bases; nucleotides not matched to a gene: 8. This chain's CDR3 is CASSSGDREGNQPQHF. CDR3 in DNA: TGCGCCAGCAGCTCTGGGGACAGGGAAGGGAATCAGCCCCAGCATTTT. Full variable domain (outside the CDR3, taken from reference TRBV5-1 and TRBJ1-5): KAGVTQTPRYLIKTRGQQVTLSCSPISGHRSVSWYQQTPGQGLQFLFEYFSETQRNKGNFPGRFSGRQFSNSRSEMNVSTLELGDSALYLCASSSGDREGNQPQHFGDGTRLSIL.

CDR3 protein: CAWSEQGGYGYTF. CDR3 in DNA: TGTGCCTGGAGTGAACAGGGAGGGTATGGCTACACCTTC. The chain recombines TRBV30 with TRBJ1-2; TRBD1 is a possible D gene (6 bases). Trimming shortened V by 1 base and J by 5 bases, and 11 bases separated the two germline ends. The CDR3 extends over 13 amino acids. Per germline, CDR1 GTSNPN and CDR2 SVGIG (reference sequence). The whole variable domain, remainder taken from reference TRBV30 and TRBJ1-2, is SQTIHQWPATLVQPVGSPLSLECTVEGTSNPNLYWYRQAAGRGLQLLFYSVGIGQISSEVPQNLSASRPQDRQFILSSKKLLLSDSGFYLCAWSEQGGYGYTFGSGTRLTVV.

The J gene is TRBJ2-7, the V gene TRBV29-1, with D possibly matching TRBD1 (6 bases). There are 14 residues in the CDR3. V was clipped by 4 bases and J by 4 bases, with 17 bases between them. CDR1 and CDR2 from the germline V gene are SQVTM and ANQGSEA. CDR3 sequence reads: CSVAEGDTKYEQYF. The CDR3 region has the DNA TGCAGCGTTGCCGAGGGGGACACCAAGTACGAGCAGTACTTC.

This clone came up a few times. This sequence joins TRBV27 and TRBJ1-2; TRBD1 matches 8 bases. This CDR3 contains 15 residues. Germline CDR1 MNHEY, CDR2 SMNVEV (reference sequence). The V gene end was trimmed by 5 bases and the J gene end by 8 bases; junction bases not matched to a gene: 13. CDR3 sequence: CASSLISTGGGGYTF. CDR3 DNA sequence: TGTGCCAGCAGTCTTATATCCACAGGGGGTGGAGGCTACACCTTC.

The chain joins TRBV19 to TRBJ2-2, with D uncertain. The CDR3 extends over 17 amino acids. Germline CDR1 LNHDA, CDR2 SQIVND (reference sequence). Trimming took 3 bases from V and 6 from J, leaving 20 bases between them. CDR3 sequence: CASSISRQGTLPGELFF. The CDR3, as DNA: TGTGCCAGTAGTATCTCCCGACAAGGAACGCTTCCCGGGGAGCTGTTTTTT.